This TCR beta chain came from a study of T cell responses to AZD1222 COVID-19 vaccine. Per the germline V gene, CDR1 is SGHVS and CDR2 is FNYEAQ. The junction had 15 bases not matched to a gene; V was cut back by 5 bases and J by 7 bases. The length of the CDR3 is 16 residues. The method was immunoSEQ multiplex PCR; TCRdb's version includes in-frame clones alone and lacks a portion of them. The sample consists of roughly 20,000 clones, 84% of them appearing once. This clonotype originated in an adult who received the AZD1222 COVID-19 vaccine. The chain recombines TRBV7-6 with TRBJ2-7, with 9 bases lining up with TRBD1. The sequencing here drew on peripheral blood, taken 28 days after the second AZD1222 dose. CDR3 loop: CASSVTQGALFGEQYF. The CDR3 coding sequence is TGTGCCAGCAGCGTAACACAGGGGGCGCTTTTTGGGGAGCAGTACTTC.